The following is a T cell receptor beta chain sequence with its context. Its cognate antigen is unknown. Replicate PCRs for sorted subsets used 200 to 250 ng DNA; this equaled tens of thousands of T cell genomes. Some clones are missing from TCRdb's copy, which holds only in-frame ones; the method was immunoSEQ multiplex PCR. The table has 2 million to 2.5 million clones, 85% to 95% seen once. The sample originates from a study of shared clonotypes between healthy human individuals. Donors were healthy HIV-negative adults without recently reported acute infections or vaccinations. Regarding the study as a whole: Generally, naive subsets came out with larger estimated richness than memory subsets. Rarefaction curves obtained for sorted subsets showed sequencing incomplete despite large depth.

The V and J ends lost 5 bases and 5 bases, in that order; junction bases with no gene match: 11. The CDR3 is made up of 15 amino acids. In germline, CDR1 is SSHAT, CDR2 FNYEAQ (reference sequence). The sample consisted of naive CD4+ T cells from PBMCs. Subset in this sample: CD45RA+ positively selected. This chain joins TRBV7-7 and TRBJ2-7; TRBD1 matches 8 bases. The TCR comes from a man between 18 and 29 years old in good health. Some clones in this sample may be carry-over from other donors' samples. CDR3 bases: TGTGCCAGCAGCCCAGGGACAGGCCCCGCCCACGAGCAGTACTTC. This encodes CASSPGTGPAHEQYF.